This is a list of T cell receptor beta chains from one sample in a study of T cells in Graves' hyperthyroidism and ophthalmopathy. From the multiplex PCR reads, TCRdb called clonotypes with MiXCR, one entry per CDR3 protein. This table holds about 270,000 distinct CDR3 sequences, about 25% found once. Sequencing used blood. The receptors here all came from a woman aged 40 to 50 with Graves' ophthalmopathy. CDR3s include the opening cysteine and the closing phenylalanine or tryptophan. D genes are given only for firm matches. Size is omitted from some rows. Given values are once, few, many or a class for expanded clones.

j_call clone_size v_call d_call cdr3_aa cdr3_nt
TRBJ1-1 NA TRBV28 NA CASTRGDTYTEAFF TGTGCCAGCACCCGGGGGGACACTTACACTGAAGCTTTCTTT
TRBJ2-7 NA TRBV2 NA CASSEGDGSLNYEQYF TGTGCCAGCAGTGAAGGGGATGGGTCCCTAAACTACGAGCAGTACTTC
TRBJ1-2 many TRBV20-1 NA CSALTGFRGYTF TGCAGTGCTCTAACAGGGTTCCGTGGCTACACCTTC
TRBJ2-7 few TRBV2 NA CASSEVRLGPASYEQYF TGTGCCAGCAGTGAAGTAAGATTGGGACCGGCATCCTACGAGCAGTACTTC
TRBJ1-1 few TRBV29-1 TRBD1 CSVAPRQGGSTEAFF TGCAGCGTTGCTCCTAGACAGGGTGGTAGCACTGAAGCTTTCTTT
TRBJ2-5 many TRBV6-1 TRBD1 CASSTGTGLQETQYF TGTGCCAGCAGCACCGGGACAGGTCTTCAAGAGACCCAGTACTTC
TRBJ2-1 NA TRBV11-2 NA CASSLDGGRGEEQFF TGTGCCAGCAGCTTAGATGGGGGCCGAGGAGAAGAGCAGTTCTTC
TRBJ2-2 many TRBV12-3/TRBV12-4 NA CASSFGRDYTGELFF TGTGCCAGCAGTTTCGGGCGGGACTACACCGGGGAGCTGTTTTTT
TRBJ2-5 NA TRBV6-5 NA CASSYPGSQETQYF TGTGCCAGCAGTTACCCGGGGTCACAAGAGACCCAGTACTTC
TRBJ2-7 NA TRBV28 TRBD2 CASTELAGDFHEQYF TGTGCCAGCACCGAACTAGCGGGAGATTTCCACGAGCAGTACTTC
TRBJ2-5 many TRBV20-1 NA CSARDQAAPTETQYF TGCAGTGCTAGAGATCAGGCGGCCCCTACGGAGACCCAGTACTTC
TRBJ1-3 NA TRBV9 NA CASSPTVISGNTISF TGTGCCAGCAGCCCTACAGTGATCTCTGGAAACACCATATCTTTT
TRBJ1-1 NA TRBV25-1 NA CASGRSDTEAFF TGTGCCAGCGGACGAAGCGACACTGAAGCTTTCTTT
TRBJ1-1 NA TRBV5-8 NA CASSLASLNTEAFF TGTGCCAGCAGCTTGGCCAGCCTGAACACTGAAGCTTTCTTT
TRBJ2-7 NA TRBV11-2 TRBD2 CASTSRGGGYYEQYF TGTGCCAGCACCTCTCGCGGGGGGGGATACTACGAGCAGTACTTC
TRBJ2-5 many TRBV20-1 TRBD2 CSARPRRTSGVEETQYF TGCAGTGCTAGACCCCGACGGACTAGCGGAGTGGAAGAGACCCAGTACTTC
TRBJ2-5 NA TRBV20-1 NA CSAHAGSQETQYF TGCAGTGCCCACGCAGGGAGCCAAGAGACCCAGTACTTC
TRBJ1-2 many TRBV30 NA CAWSSAGGYGYTF TGTGCCTGGAGTTCGGCCGGCGGGTATGGCTACACCTTC
TRBJ2-2 many TRBV20-1 TRBD1 CSARVSDRGDTGELFF TGCAGTGCTAGAGTTTCGGACAGGGGGGACACCGGGGAGCTGTTTTTT
TRBJ1-1 NA TRBV12-3/TRBV12-4 NA CASSLEMLFNTEAFF TGTGCCAGCAGTTTAGAAATGTTATTCAACACTGAAGCTTTCTTT
TRBJ1-6 NA TRBV28 NA CASSPTLRAALHF TGTGCCAGCAGCCCTACTCTTAGGGCGGCCCTCCACTTT
TRBJ1-1 many TRBV28 TRBD1 CASSSTGGWTEAFF TGTGCCAGCAGCAGCACAGGGGGTTGGACTGAAGCTTTCTTT